This entry features one T cell receptor beta chain sequence. This record comes from a study of shared T cell receptors in the human thymus. Trimming took off 1 base at V and 3 bases at J, with 9 bases between the two ends. The CDR3 loop spans 14 amino acids. Germline CDR1 reads LNHNV; CDR2 reads YYDKDF (reference sequence). Only in-frame clones appear in the TCRdb table, and some are missing; sequencing was by immunoSEQ multiplex PCR. The sample includes about 730,000 clones, 70% to 90% seen only once; the top ten take under 0.012%. The data were also submitted as part of a second study, on human thymus T cells. From that paper: Samples came from healthy Finnish infants during open corrective cardiac surgery. Related research has reported that thymic repertoires overlap highly among unrelated individuals.

The clonotype originates from a girl in the first two years of life with a congenital heart defect. The chain carries TRBV15 and TRBJ1-2; D call uncertain. Source material: thymocytes. CDR3 sequence (DNA): TGTGCCACCAGCAGAGTCGAGATCGACTATGGCTACACCTTC. Residues: CATSRVEIDYGYTF.